Below are 11 T cell receptor beta chains sequenced from a single sample in a study of vaccination effects on CD4 cells after COVID-19. Investigators separated out CD4+ T cells once around eleven days of culture had passed. Participants completed two doses of the BNT162b2 or mRNA-1273 vaccine. Data came from immunoSEQ multiplex PCR; TCRdb stores just in-frame clones and leaves some out. Of just under 75,000 clones listed, approximately 73% were seen once; the top ten hold 2% to 3%. The antigens these receptors bind are not known. Sequenced material: CD4+ T cells from PBMCs cultured without peptide, taken after COVID-19 vaccination. These receptors originate from a human donor who received a COVID-19 vaccine.

The table lists this clone with a few counts. V is TRBV7-2 and J is TRBJ1-6, with D perhaps TRBD1 (5 bases). From germline, CDR1 is SGHTA and CDR2 FQGNSA. The CDR3 is made up of 14 amino acids. Trimming shortened V by 5 bases and J by 9 bases, and 14 bases separated the two germline ends. In DNA, the CDR3 is TGTGCCAGCAGCCACCGGGACCAGGGTTCACCCCTCCACTTT. Amino acid sequence: CASSHRDQGSPLHF.

The chain joins TRBV4-2 to TRBJ1-1; D is undetermined. With 0 bases removed from V and 1 base from J, the gap between germline ends came to 3 bases. Per germline, CDR1 LGHNA and CDR2 YNFKEQ. CDR3 length equals 13 residues. The CDR3 DNA follows: TGTGCCAGCAGCCAAGACCCGAACACTGAAGCTTTCTTT. Protein sequence: CASSQDPNTEAFF.

CDR3 coding DNA: TGTGCCAGCAGCTTAATAGGAGGCTCACCCCTCCACTTT. It codes for CASSLIGGSPLHF. This chain connects TRBV7-3 to TRBJ1-6; D is uncertain. Trimming cost V 1 base and J 10 bases, with 8 bases left between them. The CDR3 sequence is 13 residues long. Per germline, CDR1 SGHTA and CDR2 FQGTGA.

This sequence joins TRBV28 and TRBJ2-5, with TRBD1 as a possible D gene (7 bases). The V and J ends lost 2 bases and 5 bases respectively, with 15 bases between them. Germline CDR1 reads MDHEN; CDR2 reads SYDVKM. CDR3 size: 15 residues. CDR3 DNA sequence: TGTGCCAGCAGTTTAGAGCCAGGGGGGAGGGAGACCCAGTACTTC. It encodes CASSLEPGGRETQYF.

CDR3 nucleotides: TGTGCCAGCAGCTTGACTAGCGGGGGGGGCTACAATGAGCAGTTCTTC. This sequence encodes CASSLTSGGGYNEQFF. The chain couples TRBV7-3 to TRBJ2-1; TRBD2 matches 14 bases. Germline V gives CDR1 SGHTA, CDR2 FQGTGA. This CDR3 comprises 16 residues. Trimming at V came to 3 bases and at J to 3 bases, leaving 1 base not matched to a gene.

V gene TRBV2 combines with J gene TRBJ2-5, with D perhaps matching TRBD2 (5 bases). Germline V gene sequence: CDR1 SNHLY, CDR2 FYNNEI. This CDR3 is 14 amino acids long. V was cut by 7 bases and J by 7 bases, with 19 bases left in between. CDR3 nucleotides: TGTGCCAGCAAACAAGGGTCGGCTGGAGGGACCCAGTACTTC. This translates into CASKQGSAGGTQYF.

The chain uses TRBV4-3 and TRBJ1-3; 8 nucleotides align to TRBD1. V gave up 0 bases and J gave up 4 bases; unmatched junction bases: 11. The CDR3 length is 18 residues. Germline loops: CDR1 LGHNA, CDR2 YSLEER. The CDR3, as DNA: TGCGCCAGCAGCCAAGAAAAGGGGACAGGACTGGGGGGAAACACCATATATTTT. Its translation: CASSQEKGTGLGGNTIYF.

J is TRBJ2-1 and V is TRBV5-1; TRBD1 is a possible D gene (7 bases). CDR3 length: 13 amino acids. Germline V gene lookup returns CDR1 SGHRS and CDR2 YFSETQ. Deletions cut 10 bases from V and 3 bases from J, with 14 bases between. Here the CDR3 DNA reads TGCGCCTCCGGAGGGGACAGCTACAATGAGCAGTTCTTC. Translated, it gives CASGGDSYNEQFF. The full variable domain, completed using reference TRBV5-1 and TRBJ2-1, is KAGVTQTPRYLIKTRGQQVTLSCSPISGHRSVSWYQQTPGQGLQFLFEYFSETQRNKGNFPGRFSGRQFSNSRSEMNVSTLELGDSALYLCASGGDSYNEQFFGPGTRLTVL.

The CDR3 spells CATSDVGGAGETQYF. DNA of the CDR3: TGTGCCACCAGTGATGTCGGGGGGGCCGGGGAGACCCAGTACTTC. This sequence joins TRBV24-1 and TRBJ2-5, with 8 bases matching TRBD2. Per the germline V gene, CDR1 is KGHDR and CDR2 is SFDVKD. Trimming at V came to 3 bases and at J to 5 bases, leaving 7 bases not matched to a gene. There are 15 residues in the CDR3.

The genes are TRBV2 and TRBJ2-7; D call uncertain. V lost 2 bases, J lost 5 bases, and 10 bases lay in between. Germline lookup yields CDR1 SNHLY and CDR2 FYNNEI. The CDR3 sequence is 13 residues long. CDR3 protein: CASSERNPNEQYV. CDR3 nucleotide sequence: TGTGCCAGCAGTGAACGTAACCCAAACGAGCAGTACGTC.

The CDR3 DNA reads as TGCAGCGTCGAAAACCTTGGGATCGGCTATGGCTACACCTTC. It yields the protein CSVENLGIGYGYTF. The rearrangement uses TRBV29-1 and TRBJ1-2; D not resolved. Deletions cut 6 bases from V and 4 bases from J, with 18 bases between. CDR3 length: 14 amino acids. Germline CDR1 and CDR2: SQVTM and ANQGSEA.